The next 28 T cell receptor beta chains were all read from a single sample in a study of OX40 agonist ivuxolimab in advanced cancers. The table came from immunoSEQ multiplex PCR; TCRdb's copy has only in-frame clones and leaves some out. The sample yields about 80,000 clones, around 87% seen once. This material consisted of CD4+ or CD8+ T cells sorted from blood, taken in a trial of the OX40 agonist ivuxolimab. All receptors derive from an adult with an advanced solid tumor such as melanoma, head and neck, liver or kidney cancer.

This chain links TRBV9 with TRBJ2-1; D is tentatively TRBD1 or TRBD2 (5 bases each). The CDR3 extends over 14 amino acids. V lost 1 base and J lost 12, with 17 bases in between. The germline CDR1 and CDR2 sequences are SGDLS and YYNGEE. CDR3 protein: CASSVSPRGPTQFF. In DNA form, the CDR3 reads TGTGCCAGCAGCGTAAGTCCTAGGGGACCGACGCAGTTCTTC.

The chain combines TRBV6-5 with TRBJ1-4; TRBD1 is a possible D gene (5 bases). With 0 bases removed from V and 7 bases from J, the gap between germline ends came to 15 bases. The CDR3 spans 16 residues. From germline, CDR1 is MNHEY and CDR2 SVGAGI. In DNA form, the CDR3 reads TGTGCCAGCAGTTACTCGAATAGGGGCCTAGGTGAAAAACTGTTTTTT. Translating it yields CASSYSNRGLGEKLFF.

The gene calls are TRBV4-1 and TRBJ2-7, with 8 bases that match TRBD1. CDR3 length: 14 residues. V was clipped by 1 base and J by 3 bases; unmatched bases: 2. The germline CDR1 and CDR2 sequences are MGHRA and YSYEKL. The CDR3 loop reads CASSQGTGLYEQYF. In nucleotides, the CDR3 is TGCGCCAGCAGCCAAGGGACAGGGCTCTACGAGCAGTACTTC.

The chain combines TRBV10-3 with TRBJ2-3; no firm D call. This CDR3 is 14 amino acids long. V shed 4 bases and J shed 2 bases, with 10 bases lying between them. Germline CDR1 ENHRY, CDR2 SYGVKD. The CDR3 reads CAISARELTDTQYF. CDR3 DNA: TGTGCCATCAGTGCAAGGGAACTCACAGATACGCAGTATTTT.

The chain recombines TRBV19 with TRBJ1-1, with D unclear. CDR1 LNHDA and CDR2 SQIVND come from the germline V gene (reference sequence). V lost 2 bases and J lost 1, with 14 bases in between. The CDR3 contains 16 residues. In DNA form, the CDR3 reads TGTGCCAGTAGTATACCCTCGGAGAGAGGGAACACTGAAGCTTTCTTT. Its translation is CASSIPSERGNTEAFF.

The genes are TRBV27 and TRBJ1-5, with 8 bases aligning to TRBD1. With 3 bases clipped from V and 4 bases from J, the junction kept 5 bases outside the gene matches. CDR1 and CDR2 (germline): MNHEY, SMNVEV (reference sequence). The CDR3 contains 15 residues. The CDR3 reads CASSFRQGRNQPQHF. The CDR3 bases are TGTGCCAGCAGTTTCCGACAGGGGAGGAATCAGCCCCAGCATTTT.

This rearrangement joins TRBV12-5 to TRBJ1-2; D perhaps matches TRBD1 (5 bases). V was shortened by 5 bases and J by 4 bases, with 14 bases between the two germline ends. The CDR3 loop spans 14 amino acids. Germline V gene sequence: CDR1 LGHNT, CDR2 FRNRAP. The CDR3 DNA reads TGTGCTAGTGGTCTCCTCGGGGCTTCCTATGGCTACACCTTC. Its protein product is CASGLLGASYGYTF.

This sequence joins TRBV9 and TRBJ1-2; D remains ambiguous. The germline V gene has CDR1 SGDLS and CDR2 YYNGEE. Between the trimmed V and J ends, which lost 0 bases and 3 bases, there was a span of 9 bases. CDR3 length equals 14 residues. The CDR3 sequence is CASSVDDGYYGYTF. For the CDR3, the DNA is TGTGCCAGCAGCGTAGATGACGGATACTATGGCTACACCTTC.

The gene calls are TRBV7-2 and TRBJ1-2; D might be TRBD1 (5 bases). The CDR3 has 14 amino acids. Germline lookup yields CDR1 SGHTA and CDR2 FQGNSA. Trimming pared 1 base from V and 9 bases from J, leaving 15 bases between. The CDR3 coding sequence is TGTGCCAGCAGCTTAGGTCCCCCCAGGGTTAGCTACACCTTC. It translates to CASSLGPPRVSYTF.

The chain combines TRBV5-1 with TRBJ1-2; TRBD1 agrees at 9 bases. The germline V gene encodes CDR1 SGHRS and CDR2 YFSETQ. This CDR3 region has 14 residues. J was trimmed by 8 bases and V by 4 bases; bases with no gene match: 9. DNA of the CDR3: TGCGCCAGCAGCCTACAGGGGGCGGCCGACGGCTACACCTTC. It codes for CASSLQGAADGYTF.

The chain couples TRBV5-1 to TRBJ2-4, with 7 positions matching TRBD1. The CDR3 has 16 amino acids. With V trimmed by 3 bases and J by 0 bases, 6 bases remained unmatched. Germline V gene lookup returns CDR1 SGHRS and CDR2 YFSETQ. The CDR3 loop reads CASSSLQGIAKNIQYF. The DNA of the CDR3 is TGCGCCAGCAGCTCACTACAGGGGATAGCCAAAAACATTCAGTACTTC.

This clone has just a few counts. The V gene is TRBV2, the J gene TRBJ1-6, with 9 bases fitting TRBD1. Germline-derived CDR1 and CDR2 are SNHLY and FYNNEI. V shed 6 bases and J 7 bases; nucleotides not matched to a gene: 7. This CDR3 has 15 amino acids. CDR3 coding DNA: TGTGCCAGCAGGGGACAGGGAACGGGGAATTCACCCCTCCACTTT. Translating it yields CASRGQGTGNSPLHF.

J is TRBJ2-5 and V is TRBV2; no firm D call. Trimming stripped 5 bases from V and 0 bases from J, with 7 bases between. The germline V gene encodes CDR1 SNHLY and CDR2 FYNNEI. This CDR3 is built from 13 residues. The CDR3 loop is CASSLRHQETQYF. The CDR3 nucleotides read TGTGCCAGCAGTTTGAGACACCAAGAGACCCAGTACTTC.

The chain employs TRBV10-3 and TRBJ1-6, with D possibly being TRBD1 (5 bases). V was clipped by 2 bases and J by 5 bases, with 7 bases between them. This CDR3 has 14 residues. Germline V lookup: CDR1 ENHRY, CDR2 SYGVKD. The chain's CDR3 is CAISEQGDNSPLHF. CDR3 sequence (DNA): TGTGCCATCAGTGAGCAGGGAGATAATTCACCCCTCCACTTT.

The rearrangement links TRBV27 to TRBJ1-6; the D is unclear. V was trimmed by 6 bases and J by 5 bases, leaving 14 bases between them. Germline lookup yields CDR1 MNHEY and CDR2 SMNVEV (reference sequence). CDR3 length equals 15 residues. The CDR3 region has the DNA TGTGCCAGCAGGTACTTGTTGGGTAATAATTCACCCCTCCACTTT. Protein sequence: CASRYLLGNNSPLHF.

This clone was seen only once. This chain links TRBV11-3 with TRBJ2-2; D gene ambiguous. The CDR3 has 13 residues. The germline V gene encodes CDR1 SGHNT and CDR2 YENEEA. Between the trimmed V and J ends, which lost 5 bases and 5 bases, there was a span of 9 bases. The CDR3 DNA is TGTGCCAGCAGCCTTTTGAGGACCGGGGAGCTGTTTTTT. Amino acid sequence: CASSLLRTGELFF.

The CDR3 reads CASSQGRGEGAPAYEQYV. CDR3 nucleotides: TGTGCCAGCAGCCAAGGAAGGGGGGAGGGGGCCCCCGCCTACGAGCAGTACGTC. The J gene is TRBJ2-7, the V gene TRBV14, with D perhaps assigned TRBD1 or TRBD2 (7 bases each). CDR1 and CDR2 from the germline V gene are SGHDN and FVKESK. V dropped 1 base and J dropped 2 bases, with 21 bases sitting between them. The CDR3 consists of 18 residues.

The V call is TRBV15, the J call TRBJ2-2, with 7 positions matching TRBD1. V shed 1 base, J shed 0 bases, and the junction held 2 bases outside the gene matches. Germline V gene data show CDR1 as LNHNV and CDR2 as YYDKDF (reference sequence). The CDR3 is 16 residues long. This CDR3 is CATSRGQGANTGELFF. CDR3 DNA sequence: TGTGCCACCAGCAGAGGGCAGGGGGCGAACACCGGGGAGCTGTTTTTT. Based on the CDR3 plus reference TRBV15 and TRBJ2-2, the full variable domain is DAMVIQNPRYQVTQFGKPVTLSCSQTLNHNVMYWYQQKSSQAPKLLFHYYDKDFNNEADTPDNFQSRRPNTSFCFLDIRSPGLGDTAMYLCATSRGQGANTGELFFGEGSRLTVL.

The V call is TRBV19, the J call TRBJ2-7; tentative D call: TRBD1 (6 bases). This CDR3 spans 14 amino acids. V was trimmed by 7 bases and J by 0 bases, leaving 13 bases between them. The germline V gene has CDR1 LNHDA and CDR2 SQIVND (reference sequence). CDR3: CASTLIRGSYEQYV. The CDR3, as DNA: TGTGCCAGTACCCTTATCAGGGGCTCCTACGAGCAGTACGTC.

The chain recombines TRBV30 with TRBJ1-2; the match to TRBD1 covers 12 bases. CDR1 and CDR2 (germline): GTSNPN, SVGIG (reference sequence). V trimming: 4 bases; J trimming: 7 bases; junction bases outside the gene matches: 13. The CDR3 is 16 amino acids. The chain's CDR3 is CAWTLFGTGGAFGYTF. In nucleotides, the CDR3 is TGTGCCTGGACCCTATTCGGGACAGGGGGCGCATTTGGCTACACCTTC.

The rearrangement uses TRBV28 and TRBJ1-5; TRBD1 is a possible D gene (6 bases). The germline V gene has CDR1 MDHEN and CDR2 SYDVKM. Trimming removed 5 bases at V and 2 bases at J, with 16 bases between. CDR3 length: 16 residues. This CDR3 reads CASSLQGRGGNQPQHF. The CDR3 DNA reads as TGTGCCAGCAGTCTACAGGGTCGGGGGGGCAATCAGCCCCAGCATTTT.

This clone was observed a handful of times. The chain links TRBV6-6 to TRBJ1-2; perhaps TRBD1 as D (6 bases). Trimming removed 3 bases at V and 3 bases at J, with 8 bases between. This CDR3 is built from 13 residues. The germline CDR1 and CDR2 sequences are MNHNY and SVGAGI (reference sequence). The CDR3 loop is CASSYNRDYGYTF. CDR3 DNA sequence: TGTGCCAGCAGTTATAACAGGGACTATGGCTACACCTTC.

CDR3 region: CASSLRSGRDNEQFF. CDR3 DNA: TGTGCCAGCAGCTTAAGAAGCGGGAGAGACAATGAGCAGTTCTTC. The chain carries TRBV11-3 and TRBJ2-1; 8 positions match TRBD2. After removal of 2 bases from V and 5 bases from J, the junction contained 5 bases not matched to a gene. This CDR3 region has 15 residues. The germline gives CDR1 SGHNT, CDR2 YENEEA.

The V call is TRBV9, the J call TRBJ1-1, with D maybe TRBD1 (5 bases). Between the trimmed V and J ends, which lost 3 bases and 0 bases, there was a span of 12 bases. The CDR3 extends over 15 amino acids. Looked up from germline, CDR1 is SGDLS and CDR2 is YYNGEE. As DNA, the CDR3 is TGTGCCAGCAGCGCCCAAGCGGGGGTGAACACTGAAGCTTTCTTT. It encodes CASSAQAGVNTEAFF. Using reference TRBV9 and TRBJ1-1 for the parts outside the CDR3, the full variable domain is DSGVTQTPKHLITATGQRVTLRCSPRSGDLSVYWYQQSLDQGLQFLIQYYNGEERAKGNILERFSAQQFPDLHSELNLSSLELGDSALYFCASSAQAGVNTEAFFGQGTRLTVV.

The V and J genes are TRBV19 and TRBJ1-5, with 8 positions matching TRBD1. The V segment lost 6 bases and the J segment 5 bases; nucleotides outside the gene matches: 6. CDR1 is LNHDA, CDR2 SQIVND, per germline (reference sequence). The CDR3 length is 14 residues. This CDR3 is CASRITGGYQPQHF. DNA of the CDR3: TGTGCCAGTAGGATAACAGGGGGGTATCAGCCCCAGCATTTT.

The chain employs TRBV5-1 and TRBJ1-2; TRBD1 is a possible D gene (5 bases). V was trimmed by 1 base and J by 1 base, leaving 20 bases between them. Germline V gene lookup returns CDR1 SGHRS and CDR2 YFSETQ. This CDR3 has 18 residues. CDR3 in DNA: TGCGCCAGCAGCTTGTGGGGGACTTTACAATCTGATAACTATGGCTACACCTTC. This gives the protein CASSLWGTLQSDNYGYTF.

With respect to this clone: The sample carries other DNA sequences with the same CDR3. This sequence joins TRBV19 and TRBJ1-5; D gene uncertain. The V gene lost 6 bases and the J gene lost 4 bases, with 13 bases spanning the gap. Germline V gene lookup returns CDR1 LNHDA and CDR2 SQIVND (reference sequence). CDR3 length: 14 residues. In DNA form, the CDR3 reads TGTGCCAGTAGCATGTGGGGTTCAAATCAGCCCCAGCATTTT. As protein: CASSMWGSNQPQHF.

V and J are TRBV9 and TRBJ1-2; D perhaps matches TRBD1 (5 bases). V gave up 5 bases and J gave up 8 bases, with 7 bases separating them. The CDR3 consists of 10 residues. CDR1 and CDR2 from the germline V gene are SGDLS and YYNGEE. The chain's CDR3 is CASRGEGYTF. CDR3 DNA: TGTGCCAGCAGGGGGGAAGGCTACACCTTC.